This TCR beta chain was identified in a study of identical twins. The study's findings and limits: Analyses of zero insertions could, in part, be confounded by invariant MAIT and iNKT cells. Those out-of-frame alpha sequences shared by twins showed an excess of low generation probability. Cord blood beta clonotypes that were abundant carried fewer insertions, and memory repertoires showed no such trend.

From the 5' RACE reads, TCRdb called clonotypes with MiXCR, one entry per CDR3 protein. This sample has about 340,000 distinct CDR3 sequences; roughly an eighth occur once, and the top ten carry around 7.2%. Trimming took 1 base from V and 1 from J, leaving 11 bases between them. This CDR3 is built from 16 residues. The germline CDR1 and CDR2 sequences are SGHVS and FQNEAQ. In its sample, this clonotype was seen many times. No antigen is known for it. These data were likewise used in another study, on yellow fever vaccine responses in identical twins.

The rearrangement joins TRBV7-8 to TRBJ2-1; no reliable D call. Sequences were obtained from CD8+ T cells sorted from blood. The clonotype comes from a woman between 18 and 29 years old in good health. DNA of the CDR3: TGTGCCAGCAGCTTAGATAAGAGCGCATCCTACAATGAGCAGTTCTTC. Translation: CASSLDKSASYNEQFF.